This T cell receptor beta chain was sequenced during a study of T cell changes during pregnancy in multiple sclerosis. The germline CDR1 and CDR2 sequences are MNHEY and SVGAGI. J lost 6 bases, V lost 3 bases, and 3 bases had no gene match. This CDR3 region has 13 residues. Repertoires were generated with immunoSEQ multiplex PCR, while TCRdb's copy carries only in-frame clones and drops some. Of tens of thousands of clones listed, roughly 91% are singletons. This sequence originates from a female donor in good health, enrolled as a control in a pregnancy study. This chain links TRBV6-5 with TRBJ1-2; 8 bases fit TRBD1. The sequencing here drew on peripheral blood, taken in the second trimester of pregnancy. CDR3 nucleotides: TGTGCCAGCAGTTATCCGGACAGGGATGGCTACACCTTC. It specifies CASSYPDRDGYTF.